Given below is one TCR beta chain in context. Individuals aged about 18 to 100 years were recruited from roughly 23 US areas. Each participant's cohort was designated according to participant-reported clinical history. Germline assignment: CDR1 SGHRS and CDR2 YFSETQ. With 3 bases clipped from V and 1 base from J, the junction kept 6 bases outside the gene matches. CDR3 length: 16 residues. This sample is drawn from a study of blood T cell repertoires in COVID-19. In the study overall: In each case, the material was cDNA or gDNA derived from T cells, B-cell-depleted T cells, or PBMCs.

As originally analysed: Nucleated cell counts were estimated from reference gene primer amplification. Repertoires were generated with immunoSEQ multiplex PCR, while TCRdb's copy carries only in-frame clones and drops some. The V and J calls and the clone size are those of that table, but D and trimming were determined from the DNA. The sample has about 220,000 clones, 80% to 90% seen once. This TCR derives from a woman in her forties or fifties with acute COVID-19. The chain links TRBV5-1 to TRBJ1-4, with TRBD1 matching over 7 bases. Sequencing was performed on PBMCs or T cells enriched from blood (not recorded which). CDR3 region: CASSSQGLGTNEKLFF. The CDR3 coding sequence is TGCGCCAGCAGCTCACAGGGGTTGGGAACTAATGAAAAACTGTTTTTT.